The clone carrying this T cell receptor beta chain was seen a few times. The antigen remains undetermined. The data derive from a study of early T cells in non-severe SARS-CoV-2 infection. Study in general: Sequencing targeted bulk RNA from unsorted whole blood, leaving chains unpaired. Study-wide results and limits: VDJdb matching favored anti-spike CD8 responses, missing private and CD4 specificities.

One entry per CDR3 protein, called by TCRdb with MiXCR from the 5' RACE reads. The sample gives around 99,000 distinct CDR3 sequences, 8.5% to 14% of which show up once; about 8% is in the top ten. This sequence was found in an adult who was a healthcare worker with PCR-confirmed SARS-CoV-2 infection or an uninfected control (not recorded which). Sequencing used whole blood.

The CDR3 reads CASSRQVGLYEQYF. The CDR3 DNA reads as TGTGCCAGCAGCAGACAGGTGGGACTCTACGAGCAGTACTTC. This chain joins TRBV6-5 and TRBJ2-7; D possibly matches TRBD1 or TRBD2 (6 bases each). The CDR3 extends over 14 amino acids. Looked up from germline, CDR1 is MNHEY and CDR2 is SVGAGI. Trimming removed 6 bases from V and 3 bases from J, with 15 bases in between.